This paragraph reports one TCR beta chain. The data belong to a study of blood T cell repertoires in COVID-19. Method: immunoSEQ multiplex PCR; TCRdb's copy keeps in-frame clones and lacks some. The table includes about 80,000 clones, 70% to 85% detected once. The TCR comes from a man aged 50 to 59 with active or convalescent COVID-19. Sequenced: peripheral blood.

CDR3: CASSLSTDSSYNEQFF. The CDR3 DNA is TGCGCCAGCAGCTTGTCGACCGACAGCTCCTACAATGAGCAGTTCTTC. The V gene is TRBV5-1, the J gene TRBJ2-1, with D perhaps matching TRBD1 (5 bases). V dropped 1 base and J dropped 0 bases, with 11 bases sitting between them. This CDR3 is built from 16 residues. CDR1 is SGHRS and CDR2 is YFSETQ in the germline V gene.